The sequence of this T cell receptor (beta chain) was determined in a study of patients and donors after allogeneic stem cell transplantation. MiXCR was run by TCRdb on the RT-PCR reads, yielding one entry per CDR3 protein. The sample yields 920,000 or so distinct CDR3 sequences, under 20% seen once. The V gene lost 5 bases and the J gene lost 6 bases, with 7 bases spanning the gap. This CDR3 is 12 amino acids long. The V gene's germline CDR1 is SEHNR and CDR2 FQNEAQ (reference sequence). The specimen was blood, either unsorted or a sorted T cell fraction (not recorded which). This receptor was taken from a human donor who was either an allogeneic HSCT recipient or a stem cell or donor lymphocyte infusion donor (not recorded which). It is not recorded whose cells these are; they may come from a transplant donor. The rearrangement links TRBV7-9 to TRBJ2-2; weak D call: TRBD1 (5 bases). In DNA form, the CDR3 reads TGTGCCAGCAGCCCGACAGCCGGGGAGCTGTTTTTT. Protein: CASSPTAGELFF.